The rows below give T cell receptor beta chains drawn from one sample of a study of blood T cell repertoires in COVID-19. Some clones are missing from TCRdb's copy, which holds only in-frame ones; the method was immunoSEQ multiplex PCR. The sample lists approximately 25,000 clones; approximately 68% were seen once. Material: peripheral blood. These receptors were collected from a woman of 80 years or more with acute or convalescent COVID-19. Both conserved end residues are part of each CDR3. D genes are given only for firm matches. The size field is filled for only some rows; it gives once, few, many or a size class.

TRBV28	few	TRBJ1-5	.	CASSDQGPQPQHF	TGTGCCAGCAGTGACCAGGGCCCACAGCCCCAGCATTTT
TRBV5-1	.	TRBJ2-1	TRBD2	CASSLAIAGGPEQFF	TGCGCCAGCAGCTTGGCGATAGCGGGGGGACCTGAGCAGTTCTTC
TRBV2	.	TRBJ2-5	.	CASKSPDIQETQYF	TGTGCCAGCAAAAGTCCGGACATACAAGAGACCCAGTACTTC
TRBV27	.	TRBJ2-3	.	CANLNHPRRVDTQYF	TGTGCCAACCTTAACCACCCCCGGCGGGTAGATACGCAGTATTTT
TRBV5-4	.	TRBJ1-1	TRBD1	CASGTQGVDEAFF	TGTGCCAGCGGTACACAGGGGGTGGATGAAGCTTTCTTT
TRBV2	.	TRBJ1-2	TRBD1	CASTGQDRAGGYTF	TGTGCCAGCACCGGGCAAGACAGGGCGGGCGGCTACACCTTC
TRBV27	.	TRBJ2-1	.	CASSLGTFYSSYNEQFF	TGTGCCAGCAGTTTGGGCACCTTCTACAGCTCCTACAATGAGCAGTTCTTC
TRBV21-1	.	TRBJ2-7	.	CASSKIPCGPNEQYF	TGTGCCAGCAGCAAAATTCCCTGCGGTCCGAACGAGCAGTACTTC
TRBV18	.	TRBJ1-5	TRBD1	CASSASGTAGYQPQHF	TGTGCCAGCTCGGCGTCCGGGACAGCAGGTTATCAGCCCCAGCATTTT
TRBV4-1	.	TRBJ2-7	.	CASSLPGGNEQYF	TGCGCCAGCAGTCTTCCAGGGGGGAACGAGCAGTACTTC
TRBV10-3	.	TRBJ2-5	TRBD1	CATLQGAQETQYF	TGTGCCACCCTACAGGGGGCACAGGAGACCCAGTACTTC
TRBV20-1	.	TRBJ1-1	.	CSARVNTEAFF	TGCAGTGCTAGAGTAAACACTGAAGCTTTCTTT
TRBV24-1	.	TRBJ1-2	.	CATSGSLGSDNYGYTF	TGTGCCACCAGTGGGAGTCTCGGGAGCGATAACTATGGCTACACCTTC
TRBV11-2	.	TRBJ2-7	TRBD1	CASSFEPPGTGYEQYF	TGTGCCAGCAGCTTCGAACCCCCCGGGACAGGCTACGAGCAGTACTTC
TRBV7-8	large	TRBJ2-7	.	CASSYGVGHEQYF	TGTGCCAGCAGCTACGGGGTAGGGCACGAGCAGTACTTC
TRBV5-6	.	TRBJ1-5	.	CASSLGDQPQHF	TGTGCCAGCAGCTTGGGCGATCAGCCCCAGCATTTT
TRBV2	.	TRBJ2-2	TRBD1	CASSERQGATGELFF	TGTGCCAGCAGTGAAAGACAGGGGGCCACCGGGGAGCTGTTTTTT
TRBV18	.	TRBJ1-2	TRBD1	CASSEGQDYGYTF	TGTGCCAGCTCTGAGGGACAGGACTATGGCTACACCTTC
TRBV4-1	.	TRBJ2-1	TRBD2	CASSQGLAGGPRKNEQFF	TGCGCCAGCAGCCAAGGACTAGCGGGGGGCCCCAGAAAGAATGAGCAGTTCTTC
TRBV10-2	once	TRBJ1-1	.	CASSEYGADTEAFF	TGCGCCAGCAGTGAGTATGGGGCCGACACTGAAGCTTTCTTT
TRBV5-1	.	TRBJ2-2	TRBD2	CASSFSGLRNTGELFF	TGCGCCAGCAGCTTCTCGGGACTAAGAAACACCGGGGAGCTGTTTTTT
TRBV3-1/TRBV3-2	.	TRBJ2-3	.	CASSQGGGDTQYF	TGTGCCAGCAGCCAGGGAGGAGGAGATACGCAGTATTTT